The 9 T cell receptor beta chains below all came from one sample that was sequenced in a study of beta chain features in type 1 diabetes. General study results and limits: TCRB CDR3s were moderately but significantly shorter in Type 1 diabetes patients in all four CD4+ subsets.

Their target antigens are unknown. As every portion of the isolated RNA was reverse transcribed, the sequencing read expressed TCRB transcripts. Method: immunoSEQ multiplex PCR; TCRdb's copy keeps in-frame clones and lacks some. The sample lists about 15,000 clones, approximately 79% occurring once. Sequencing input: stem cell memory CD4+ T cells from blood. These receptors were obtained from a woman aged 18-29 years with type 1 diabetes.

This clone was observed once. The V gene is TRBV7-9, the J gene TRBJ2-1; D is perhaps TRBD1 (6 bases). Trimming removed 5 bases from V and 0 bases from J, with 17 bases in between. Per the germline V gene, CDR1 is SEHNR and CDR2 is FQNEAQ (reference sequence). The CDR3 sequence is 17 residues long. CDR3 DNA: TGTGCCAGCAGCCCGGCCAGGGGAAGAGCCTCCTACAATGAGCAGTTCTTC. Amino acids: CASSPARGRASYNEQFF.

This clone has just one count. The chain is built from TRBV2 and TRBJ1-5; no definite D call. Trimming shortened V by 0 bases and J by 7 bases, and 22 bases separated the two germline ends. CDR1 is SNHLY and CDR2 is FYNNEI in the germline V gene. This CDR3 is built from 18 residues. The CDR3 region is CASSEAPDPIEGYQPQHF. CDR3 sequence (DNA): TGTGCCAGCAGTGAAGCCCCCGACCCCATCGAGGGTTACCAGCCCCAGCATTTT.

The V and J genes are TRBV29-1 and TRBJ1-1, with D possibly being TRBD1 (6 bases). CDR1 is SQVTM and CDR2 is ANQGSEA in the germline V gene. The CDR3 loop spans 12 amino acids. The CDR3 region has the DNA TGCAGTTGCGGGGGGCCGGGAACTGAAGCTTTCTTT. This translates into CSCGGPGTEAFF.

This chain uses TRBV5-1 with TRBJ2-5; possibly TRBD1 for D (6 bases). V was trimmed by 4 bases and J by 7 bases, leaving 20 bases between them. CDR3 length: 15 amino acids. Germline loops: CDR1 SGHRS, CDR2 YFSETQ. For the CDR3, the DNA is TGCGCCAGCAGCGCGGATTCGACAGGCGCAAGGACCCAGTACTTC. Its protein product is CASSADSTGARTQYF.

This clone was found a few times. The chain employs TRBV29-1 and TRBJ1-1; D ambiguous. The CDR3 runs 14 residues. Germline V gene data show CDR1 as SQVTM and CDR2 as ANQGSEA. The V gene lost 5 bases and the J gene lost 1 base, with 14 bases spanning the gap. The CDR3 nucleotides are TGCAGCGTTCTCGGGGAGCGGTCGAACACTGAAGCTTTCTTT. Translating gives CSVLGERSNTEAFF.

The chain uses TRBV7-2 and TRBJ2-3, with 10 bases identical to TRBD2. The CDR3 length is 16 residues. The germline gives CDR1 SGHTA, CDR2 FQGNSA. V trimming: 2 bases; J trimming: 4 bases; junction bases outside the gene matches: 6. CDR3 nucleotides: TGTGCCAGCAGCTTAAGGGCTAGCGGGAGACCAGATACGCAGTATTTT. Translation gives CASSLRASGRPDTQYF.

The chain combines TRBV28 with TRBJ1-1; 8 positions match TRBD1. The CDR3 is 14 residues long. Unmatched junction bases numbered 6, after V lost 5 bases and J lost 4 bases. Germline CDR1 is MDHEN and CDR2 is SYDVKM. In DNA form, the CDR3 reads TGTGCCAGCAGTCGGATAACAGGGGGCACTGAAGCTTTCTTT. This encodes CASSRITGGTEAFF. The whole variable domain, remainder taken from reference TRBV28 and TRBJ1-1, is DVKVTQSSRYLVKRTGEKVFLECVQDMDHENMFWYRQDPGLGLRLIYFSYDVKMKEKGDIPEGYSVSREKKERFSLILESASTNQTSMYLCASSRITGGTEAFFGQGTRLTVV.

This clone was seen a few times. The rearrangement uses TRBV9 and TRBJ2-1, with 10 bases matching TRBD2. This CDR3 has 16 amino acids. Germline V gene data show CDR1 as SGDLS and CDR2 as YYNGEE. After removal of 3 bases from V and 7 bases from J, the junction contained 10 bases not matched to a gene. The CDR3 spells CASSADIAGGRNEQFF. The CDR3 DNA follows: TGTGCCAGCAGCGCCGATATAGCGGGAGGTAGGAATGAGCAGTTCTTC. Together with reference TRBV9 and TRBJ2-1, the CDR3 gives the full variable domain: DSGVTQTPKHLITATGQRVTLRCSPRSGDLSVYWYQQSLDQGLQFLIQYYNGEERAKGNILERFSAQQFPDLHSELNLSSLELGDSALYFCASSADIAGGRNEQFFGPGTRLTVL.

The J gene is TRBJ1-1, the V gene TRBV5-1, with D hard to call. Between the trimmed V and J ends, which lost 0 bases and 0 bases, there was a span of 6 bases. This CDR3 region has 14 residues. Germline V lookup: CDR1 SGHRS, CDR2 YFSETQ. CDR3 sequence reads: CASSLGRLNTEAFF. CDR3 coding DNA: TGCGCCAGCAGCTTGGGGCGGCTGAACACTGAAGCTTTCTTT.